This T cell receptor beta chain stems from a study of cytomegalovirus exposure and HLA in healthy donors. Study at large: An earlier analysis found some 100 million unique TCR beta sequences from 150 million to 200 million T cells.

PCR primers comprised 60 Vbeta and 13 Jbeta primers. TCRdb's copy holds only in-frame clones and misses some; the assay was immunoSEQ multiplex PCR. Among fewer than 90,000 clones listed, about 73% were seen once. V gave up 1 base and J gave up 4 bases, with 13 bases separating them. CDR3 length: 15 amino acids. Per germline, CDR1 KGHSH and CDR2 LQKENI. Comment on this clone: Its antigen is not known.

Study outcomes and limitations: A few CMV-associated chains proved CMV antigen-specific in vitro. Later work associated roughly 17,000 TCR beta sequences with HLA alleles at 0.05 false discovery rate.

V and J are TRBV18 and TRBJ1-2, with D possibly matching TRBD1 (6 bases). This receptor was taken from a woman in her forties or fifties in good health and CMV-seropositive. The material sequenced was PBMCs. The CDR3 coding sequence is TGTGCCAGCTCACCACTGCCAGGGGACCGCTATGGCTACACCTTC. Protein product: CASSPLPGDRYGYTF.